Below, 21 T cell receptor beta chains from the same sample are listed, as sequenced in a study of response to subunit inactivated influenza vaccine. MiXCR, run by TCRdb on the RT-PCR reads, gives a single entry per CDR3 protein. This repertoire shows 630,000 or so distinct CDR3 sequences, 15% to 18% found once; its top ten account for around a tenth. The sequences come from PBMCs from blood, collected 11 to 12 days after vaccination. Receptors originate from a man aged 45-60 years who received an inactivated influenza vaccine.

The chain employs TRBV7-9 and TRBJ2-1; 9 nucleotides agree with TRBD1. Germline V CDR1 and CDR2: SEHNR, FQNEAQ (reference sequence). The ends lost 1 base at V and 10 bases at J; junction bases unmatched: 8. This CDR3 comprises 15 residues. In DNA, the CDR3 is TGTGCCAGCAGCTTAGTAGGACAGGGGATAGGCGAGCAGTTCTTC. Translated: CASSLVGQGIGEQFF.

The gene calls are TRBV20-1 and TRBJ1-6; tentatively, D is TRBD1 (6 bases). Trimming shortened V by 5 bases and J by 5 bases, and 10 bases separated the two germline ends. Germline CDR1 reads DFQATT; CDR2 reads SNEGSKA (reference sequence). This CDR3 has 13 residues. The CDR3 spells CSAPGADNSPLHF. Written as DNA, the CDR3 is TGCAGTGCTCCAGGGGCCGATAATTCACCCCTCCACTTT.

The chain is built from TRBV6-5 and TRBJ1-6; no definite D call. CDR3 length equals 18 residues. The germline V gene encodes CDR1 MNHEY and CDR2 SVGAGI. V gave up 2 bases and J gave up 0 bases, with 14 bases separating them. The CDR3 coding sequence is TGTGCCAGCAGTTACCGACCGGACCTGAGCTCCTATAATTCACCCCTCCACTTT. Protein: CASSYRPDLSSYNSPLHF.

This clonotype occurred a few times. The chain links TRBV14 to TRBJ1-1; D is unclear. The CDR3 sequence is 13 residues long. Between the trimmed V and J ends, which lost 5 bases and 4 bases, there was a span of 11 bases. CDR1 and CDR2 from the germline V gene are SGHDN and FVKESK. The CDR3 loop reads CASSMTWGTEAFF. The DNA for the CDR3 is TGTGCCAGCAGCATGACCTGGGGCACTGAAGCTTTCTTT.

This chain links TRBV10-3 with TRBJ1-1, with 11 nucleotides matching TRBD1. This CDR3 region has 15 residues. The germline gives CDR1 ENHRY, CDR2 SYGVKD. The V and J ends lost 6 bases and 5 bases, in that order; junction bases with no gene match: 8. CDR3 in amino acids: CAIRTGTGGETEAFF. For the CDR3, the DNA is TGTGCCATCAGAACCGGGACAGGGGGGGAGACTGAAGCTTTCTTT.

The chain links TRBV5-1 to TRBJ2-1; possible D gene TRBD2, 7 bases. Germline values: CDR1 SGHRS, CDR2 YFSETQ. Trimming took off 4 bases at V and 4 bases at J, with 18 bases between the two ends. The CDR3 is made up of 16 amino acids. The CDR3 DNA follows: TGCGCCAGCAGCCGGGGGGCAGCGCAAAAATACAATGAGCAGTTCTTC. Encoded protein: CASSRGAAQKYNEQFF.

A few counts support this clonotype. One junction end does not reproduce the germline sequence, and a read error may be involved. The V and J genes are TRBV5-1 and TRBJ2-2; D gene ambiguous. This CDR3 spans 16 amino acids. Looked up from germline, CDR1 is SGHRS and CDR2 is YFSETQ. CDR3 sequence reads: CVSSLMTPGNTGELFF. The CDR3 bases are TGCGTCAGCAGCTTGATGACCCCAGGAAATACCGGGGAGCTGTTTTTT.

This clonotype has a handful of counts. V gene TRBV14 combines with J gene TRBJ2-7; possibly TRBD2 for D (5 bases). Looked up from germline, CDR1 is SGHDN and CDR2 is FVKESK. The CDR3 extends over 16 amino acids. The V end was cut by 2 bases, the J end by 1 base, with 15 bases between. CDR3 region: CASSQYGGLDSYEQYF. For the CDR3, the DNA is TGTGCCAGCAGCCAATATGGAGGTCTGGATTCCTACGAGCAGTACTTC.

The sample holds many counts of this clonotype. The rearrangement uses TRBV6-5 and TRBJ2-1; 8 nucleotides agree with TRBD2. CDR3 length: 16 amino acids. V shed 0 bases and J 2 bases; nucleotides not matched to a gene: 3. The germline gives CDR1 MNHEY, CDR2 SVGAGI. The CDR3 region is CASSYSSGGPYNEQFF. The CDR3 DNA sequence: TGTGCCAGCAGTTACTCCAGCGGGGGTCCCTACAATGAGCAGTTCTTC.

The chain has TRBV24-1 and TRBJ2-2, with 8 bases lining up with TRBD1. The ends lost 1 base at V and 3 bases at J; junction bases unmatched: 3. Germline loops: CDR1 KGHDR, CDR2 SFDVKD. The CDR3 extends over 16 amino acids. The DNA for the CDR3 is TGTGCCACCAGTGATTTCAGGGGGCCGGACACCGGGGAGCTGTTTTTT. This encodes CATSDFRGPDTGELFF.

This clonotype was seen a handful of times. The DNA of the CDR3 is TGCAGTGCTAGGGCGGACAGGGGGCTGGAGACCCAGTACTTC. This sequence encodes CSARADRGLETQYF. The chain recombines TRBV20-1 with TRBJ2-5, with TRBD1 matching 11 bases. This CDR3 region has 14 residues. With 3 bases clipped from V and 5 bases from J, the junction kept 5 bases outside the gene matches. Germline values: CDR1 DFQATT, CDR2 SNEGSKA (reference sequence).

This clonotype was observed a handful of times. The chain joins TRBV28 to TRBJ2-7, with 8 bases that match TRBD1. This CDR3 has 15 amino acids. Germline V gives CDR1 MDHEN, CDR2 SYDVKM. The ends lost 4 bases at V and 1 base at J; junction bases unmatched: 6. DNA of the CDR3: TGTGCCAGCAGTTCAACAGGGGGAGATTCCTACGAGCAGTACTTC. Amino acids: CASSSTGGDSYEQYF.

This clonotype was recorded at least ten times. CDR3 protein: CASSSASSYEQYF. CDR3 DNA: TGTGCCAGCAGCTCCGCTAGCTCCTACGAGCAGTACTTC. The J gene is TRBJ2-7, the V gene TRBV7-2; D ambiguous. Germline CDR1 and CDR2: SGHTA and FQGNSA. Trimming cost V 4 bases and J 0 bases, with 7 bases left between them. The CDR3 spans 13 residues.

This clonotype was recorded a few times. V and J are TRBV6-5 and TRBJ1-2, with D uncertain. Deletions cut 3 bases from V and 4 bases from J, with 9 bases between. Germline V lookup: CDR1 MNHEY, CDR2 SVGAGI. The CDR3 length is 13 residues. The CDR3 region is CASSYTSGYGYTF. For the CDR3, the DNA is TGTGCCAGCAGTTATACATCCGGCTATGGCTACACCTTC.

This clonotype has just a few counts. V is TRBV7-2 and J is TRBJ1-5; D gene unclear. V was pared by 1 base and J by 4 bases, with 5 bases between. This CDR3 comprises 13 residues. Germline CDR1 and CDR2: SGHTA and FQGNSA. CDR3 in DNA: TGTGCCAGCAGCTTAGTCCAGAATCAGCCCCAGCATTTT. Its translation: CASSLVQNQPQHF.

The CDR3 region is CSEGIYNEQFF. The DNA for the CDR3 is TGCAGTGAGGGGATTTACAATGAGCAGTTCTTC. The chain employs TRBV29-1 and TRBJ2-1, with D perhaps assigned TRBD1 or TRBD2 (5 bases each). CDR1 is SQVTM and CDR2 is ANQGSEA in the germline V gene. The CDR3 is made up of 11 amino acids.

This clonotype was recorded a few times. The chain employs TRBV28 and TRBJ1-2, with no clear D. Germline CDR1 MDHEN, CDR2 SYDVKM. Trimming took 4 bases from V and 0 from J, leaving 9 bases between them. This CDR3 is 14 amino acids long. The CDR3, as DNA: TGTGCCAGCAGTTCCCGGGCAACTAACTATGGCTACACCTTC. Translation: CASSSRATNYGYTF.

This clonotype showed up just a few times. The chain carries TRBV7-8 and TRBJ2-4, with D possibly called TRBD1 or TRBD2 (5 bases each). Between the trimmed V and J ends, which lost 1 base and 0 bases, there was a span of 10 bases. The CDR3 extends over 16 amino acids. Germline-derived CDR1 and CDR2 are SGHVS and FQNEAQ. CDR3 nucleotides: TGTGCCAGCAGCTTAGTCGGGACCCTAGCCAAAAACATTCAGTACTTC. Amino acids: CASSLVGTLAKNIQYF.

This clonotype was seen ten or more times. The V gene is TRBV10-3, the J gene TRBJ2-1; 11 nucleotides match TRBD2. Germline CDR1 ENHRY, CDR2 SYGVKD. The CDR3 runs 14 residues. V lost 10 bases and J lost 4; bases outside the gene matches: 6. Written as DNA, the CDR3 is TGTGCCACCAAGACTAGCGGGGAGTACAATGAGCAGTTCTTC. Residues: CATKTSGEYNEQFF.

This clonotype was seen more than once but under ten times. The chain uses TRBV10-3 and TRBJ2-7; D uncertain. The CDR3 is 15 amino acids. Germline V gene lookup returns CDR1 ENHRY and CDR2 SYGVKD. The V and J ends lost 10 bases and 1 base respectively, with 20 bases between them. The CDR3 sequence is CATKAEKPPSYEQYF. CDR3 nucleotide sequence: TGTGCCACCAAAGCAGAAAAACCCCCATCCTACGAGCAGTACTTC.

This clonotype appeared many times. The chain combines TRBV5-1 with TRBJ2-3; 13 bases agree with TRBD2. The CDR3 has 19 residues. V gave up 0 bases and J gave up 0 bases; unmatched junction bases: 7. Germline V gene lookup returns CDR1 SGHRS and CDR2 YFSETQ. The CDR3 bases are TGCGCCAGCAGCTTGGGACTAGCGGGAGGATCAACTAGCACAGATACGCAGTATTTT. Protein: CASSLGLAGGSTSTDTQYF.